A selection of T cell receptor beta chains follows, all from one sample in a study of CD8+ T cells in alopecia areata. Profiling relied on immunoSEQ multiplex PCR, and the TCRdb table lists in-frame clones only, not all of them. The sample gives 61,000 or so clones, 90% to 97% of which show up once; roughly 24% is in the top ten. Sequencing was performed on CD8+ T cells sorted from blood, taken at week 0. These receptors were obtained from a human donor with alopecia areata. CDR3s include the opening cysteine and the closing phenylalanine or tryptophan. A D gene is named only where the DNA matches it firmly. Clone sizes are given selectively: once, few, many, or a class where the clone is expanded.

v_call,clone_size,d_call,cdr3_length,j_call,cdr3_aa
TRBV29-1,NA,TRBD1,13,TRBJ2-7,CSVARTGDDEQYF
TRBV29-1,NA,NA,11,TRBJ1-1,CSAEENTEAFF
TRBV15,NA,TRBD1,15,TRBJ2-7,CATSPRIQGAYEQYF
TRBV29-1,NA,TRBD1,15,TRBJ1-3,CSVPGQGPLEGTIYF
TRBV6-5,NA,NA,15,TRBJ2-1,CASSPTEGGYNEQFF
TRBV27,NA,TRBD2,15,TRBJ2-5,CASSLLAGGQETQYF
TRBV5-1,NA,NA,14,TRBJ2-5,CASSLLYLQETQYF
TRBV30,NA,NA,13,TRBJ2-7,CAWSVGISYEQYF
TRBV7-9,NA,NA,12,TRBJ1-2,CASRGENYGYTF
TRBV4-1,NA,NA,15,TRBJ1-5,CASSQWTGGNQPQHF
TRBV11-2,once,TRBD1,18,TRBJ2-3,CASSLTGAGSFGTDTQYF
TRBV29-1,NA,NA,13,TRBJ2-3,CSVDVAAGDTQYF
TRBV7-8,NA,TRBD2,15,TRBJ2-1,CASSPESGAYNEQFF
TRBV4-2,NA,NA,15,TRBJ2-1,CASSPLVGGGNEQFF
TRBV7-9,NA,TRBD1,16,TRBJ1-4,CASSSRDRGLGEKLFF
TRBV4-3,NA,TRBD1,14,TRBJ2-7,CASSQDTGAYEQYF
TRBV6-6,NA,NA,11,TRBJ2-7,CASSVQGEQYF
TRBV2,NA,NA,12,TRBJ2-7,CASRDEPYEQYF
TRBV9,NA,TRBD2,14,TRBJ2-5,CASSFSGGGETQYF
TRBV5-1,NA,NA,12,TRBJ2-1,CASSLDYNEQFF
TRBV5-1,NA,TRBD1,15,TRBJ2-2,CASSTGQGNTGELFF
TRBV11-2,NA,TRBD2,20,TRBJ2-4,CASSLDELAGDLLTKNIQYF
TRBV5-1,NA,NA,15,TRBJ2-2,CASSPMWEWTGELFF
TRBV6-5,NA,NA,15,TRBJ1-3,CASSAQVGVGNTIYF
TRBV2,NA,NA,17,TRBJ1-2,CASEPSPPDSKMDGYTF
TRBV27,NA,TRBD2,13,TRBJ2-7,CASSGGAFNEQYF
TRBV21-1,NA,NA,16,TRBJ2-7,CARGGQGARFVYEQYF
TRBV19,NA,NA,13,TRBJ2-6,CASSGSGANVLTF
TRBV4-2,NA,NA,12,TRBJ1-6,CASKTANSPLHF
TRBV30,NA,NA,10,TRBJ2-2,CGGESGELFF
TRBV27,NA,NA,15,TRBJ2-7,CASSLGQTLPYEQYF
TRBV4-2,NA,NA,18,TRBJ2-2,CASSQDVRVGGNTGELFF
TRBV30,NA,NA,15,TRBJ2-7,CAWSSWARGGDEQYF
TRBV7-7,NA,NA,13,TRBJ2-1,CASSPSLDNEQFF
TRBV6-1,NA,TRBD1,19,TRBJ1-1,CASSEGPLGTGRMNTEAFF
TRBV27,NA,NA,17,TRBJ2-3,CATSGITAQELVSAQYF
TRBV14,once,TRBD1,16,TRBJ2-2,CASSQVSQGVTGELFF
TRBV9,NA,TRBD1,15,TRBJ2-1,CASSVSGTGPHEQFF